What follows describes a single T cell receptor beta chain. Its antigen is not known. This sample is part of a study of cytomegalovirus exposure and HLA in healthy donors. General study points: Generally TCR sequences proved uncommon, though certain public TCRs appeared in numerous donors.

The CDR3 is made up of 13 amino acids. CDR1 is SGHRS, CDR2 YFSETQ, per germline. Trimming took 0 bases from V and 5 from J, leaving 8 bases between them. PCR employed 60 Vbeta and 13 Jbeta primers. TCRdb keeps only in-frame clones here, not all; method: immunoSEQ multiplex PCR. The sample consists of about 150,000 clones, roughly 70% of them appearing once. The receptor's source is a woman aged 18 to 35 in good health and CMV-seropositive. This rearrangement joins TRBV5-1 to TRBJ1-1; D is unresolved. What was sequenced was PBMCs. CDR3 coding DNA: TGCGCCAGCAGCTTGGGAGCGGATACTGAAGCTTTCTTT. It specifies CASSLGADTEAFF. Looking up the rest from reference TRBV5-1 and TRBJ1-1 gives the full variable domain: KAGVTQTPRYLIKTRGQQVTLSCSPISGHRSVSWYQQTPGQGLQFLFEYFSETQRNKGNFPGRFSGRQFSNSRSEMNVSTLELGDSALYLCASSLGADTEAFFGQGTRLTVV.